What follows are 19 T cell receptor beta chains derived from one specimen sequenced in a study of T cell responses to AZD1222 COVID-19 vaccine. The protocol was immunoSEQ multiplex PCR, while the TCRdb copy is restricted to in-frame clones and leaves out a portion. The table shows 180,000 or so clones, with just over 90% occurring only once. This sample comprised peripheral blood, obtained 28 days after the second AZD1222 dose. Receptors originate from an adult who received the AZD1222 COVID-19 vaccine.

The CDR3 sequence is CASSLDLDRTNQPQHF. DNA of the CDR3: TGTGCCAGCAGCTTGGATTTGGACAGGACCAATCAGCCCCAGCATTTT. The V call is TRBV5-8, the J call TRBJ1-5; 7 nucleotides agree with TRBD1. J lost 3 bases, V lost 0 bases, and 6 bases had no gene match. The CDR3 loop spans 16 amino acids. Germline lookup yields CDR1 SGHTS and CDR2 YDEGEE.

The chain carries TRBV2 and TRBJ1-1; D might be TRBD1 (5 bases). V was shortened by 1 base and J by 4 bases, with 13 bases between the two germline ends. Germline V gene lookup returns CDR1 SNHLY and CDR2 FYNNEI. The CDR3 has 15 residues. CDR3 sequence (DNA): TGTGCCAGCAGTGAAGAATTAGAAAGGGGCACTGAAGCTTTCTTT. Amino acid sequence: CASSEELERGTEAFF. Full variable domain (missing parts from reference TRBV2 and TRBJ1-1): EPEVTQTPSHQVTQMGQEVILRCVPISNHLYFYWYRQILGQKVEFLVSFYNNEISEKSEIFDDQFSVERPDGSNFTLKIRSTKLEDSAMYFCASSEELERGTEAFFGQGTRLTVV.

This sequence joins TRBV5-1 and TRBJ1-1; no clear D. The CDR3 covers 14 residues. V gave up 0 bases and J gave up 3 bases, with 9 bases separating them. The germline CDR1 and CDR2 sequences are SGHRS and YFSETQ. The chain's CDR3 is CASSLEPGDTEAFF. DNA for the CDR3: TGCGCCAGCAGCTTGGAGCCGGGAGACACTGAAGCTTTCTTT.

The V call is TRBV7-8, the J call TRBJ2-7, with a tentative D call TRBD2 (6 bases). Germline V gene data show CDR1 as SGHVS and CDR2 as FQNEAQ. The CDR3 consists of 15 residues. The V gene lost 1 base and the J gene lost 5 bases, with 15 bases spanning the gap. This CDR3 is CASSLGAEGGDEQYF. CDR3 bases: TGTGCCAGCAGCTTAGGAGCGGAGGGCGGCGACGAGCAGTACTTC.

The chain is built from TRBV5-8 and TRBJ1-2; D gene unclear. The germline V gene encodes CDR1 SGHTS and CDR2 YDEGEE. The CDR3 extends over 13 amino acids. Trimming took off 1 base at V and 7 bases at J, with 11 bases between the two ends. CDR3 protein: CASSLKGLSGYTF. In DNA form, the CDR3 reads TGTGCCAGCAGCTTGAAAGGGTTAAGTGGCTACACCTTC.

The gene calls are TRBV4-3 and TRBJ1-5, with unresolved D. The V end lost 0 bases, the J end lost 4 bases, and 4 bases lay between the germline ends. Germline V gene data show CDR1 as LGHNA and CDR2 as YSLEER. This CDR3 is built from 13 residues. The CDR3 region has the DNA TGCGCCAGCAGCCAAGAGGATAATCAGCCCCAGCATTTT. Translating it yields CASSQEDNQPQHF.

V and J are TRBV19 and TRBJ2-4, with D perhaps TRBD1 or TRBD2 (6 bases each). V was clipped by 5 bases and J by 7 bases, with 15 bases between them. The CDR3 spans 14 residues. Germline V CDR1 and CDR2: LNHDA, SQIVND (reference sequence). In DNA form, the CDR3 reads TGTGCCAGTAGTCCCGGAGGGGGAGTGAACATTCAGTACTTC. It yields the protein CASSPGGGVNIQYF.

The chain is built from TRBV2 and TRBJ2-7, with D unclear. V dropped 6 bases and J dropped 10 bases, with 10 bases sitting between them. Germline V gene sequence: CDR1 SNHLY, CDR2 FYNNEI. This CDR3 has 10 residues. The DNA of the CDR3 is TGTGCCAGCAGCAGTGGAACCCAGTACTTC. Its translation: CASSSGTQYF.

The chain employs TRBV28 and TRBJ2-1; 8 bases are a match to TRBD1. The CDR3 is made up of 14 amino acids. The V gene's germline CDR1 is MDHEN and CDR2 SYDVKM. The junction had 5 bases not matched to a gene; V was cut back by 3 bases and J by 7 bases. The CDR3 protein is CASSFQGAGNEQFF. The CDR3 region has the DNA TGTGCCAGCAGTTTTCAGGGGGCGGGGAATGAGCAGTTCTTC. Combining the CDR3 with reference TRBV28 and TRBJ2-1 gives the whole variable domain DVKVTQSSRYLVKRTGEKVFLECVQDMDHENMFWYRQDPGLGLRLIYFSYDVKMKEKGDIPEGYSVSREKKERFSLILESASTNQTSMYLCASSFQGAGNEQFFGPGTRLTVL.

This chain connects TRBV7-6 to TRBJ2-7; D is ambiguous. Germline V gene sequence: CDR1 SGHVS, CDR2 FNYEAQ. The V end was cut by 5 bases, the J end by 6 bases, with 11 bases between. This CDR3 spans 12 amino acids. The CDR3 reads CASSPGHREQYF. Written as DNA, the CDR3 is TGTGCCAGCAGCCCCGGTCATCGCGAGCAGTACTTC. Full variable domain (missing parts from reference TRBV7-6 and TRBJ2-7): GAGVSQSPRYKVTKRGQDVALRCDPISGHVSLYWYRQALGQGPEFLTYFNYEAQQDKSGLPNDRFSAERPEGSISTLTIQRTEQRDSAMYRCASSPGHREQYFGPGTRLTVT.

The rearrangement uses TRBV27 and TRBJ2-7, with D tentatively TRBD2 (5 bases). The germline V gene has CDR1 MNHEY and CDR2 SMNVEV (reference sequence). V was clipped by 7 bases and J by 4 bases, with 20 bases between them. The CDR3 is 15 residues long. CDR3 residues: CASIALTGSRYEQYF. The CDR3 DNA is TGTGCCAGCATCGCCCTCACGGGATCCCGGTACGAGCAGTACTTC.

The chain combines TRBV2 with TRBJ2-7; TRBD2 aligns across 11 bases. Germline V gene data show CDR1 as SNHLY and CDR2 as FYNNEI. This CDR3 is 17 amino acids long. The J segment lost 5 bases and the V segment lost 4 bases, leaving 13 bases of the junction unmatched. The CDR3 sequence is CASSALAGETNAHEQYF. CDR3 DNA: TGTGCCAGCAGTGCACTAGCGGGAGAAACCAATGCCCACGAGCAGTACTTC.

Written as DNA, the CDR3 is TGTGCCAGCAGTAACAGGGGGTTTAATGAGCAGTTCTTC. This translates into CASSNRGFNEQFF. The rearrangement joins TRBV12-3 or TRBV12-4 to TRBJ2-1, with 8 bases fitting TRBD1. Trimming removed 5 bases from V and 7 bases from J; junction bases left unmatched: 4. The CDR3 consists of 13 residues.

This rearrangement joins TRBV5-8 to TRBJ2-7, with no clear D. In germline, CDR1 is SGHTS, CDR2 YDEGEE. The CDR3 consists of 15 residues. The V and J ends lost 0 bases and 3 bases respectively, with 13 bases between them. Here the CDR3 DNA reads TGTGCCAGCAGCTTGGGGTTGGGCGGCAACTACGAGCAGTACTTC. This sequence encodes CASSLGLGGNYEQYF.

The chain uses TRBV19 and TRBJ1-5; D might be TRBD1 (6 bases). The germline V gene has CDR1 LNHDA and CDR2 SQIVND (reference sequence). The V end was cut by 5 bases, the J end by 5 bases, with 13 bases between. This CDR3 has 14 amino acids. The CDR3 sequence: CASSAGQIHQPQHF. CDR3 nucleotide sequence: TGTGCCAGTAGTGCCGGACAGATTCATCAGCCCCAGCATTTT.

The J gene is TRBJ1-3, the V gene TRBV11-2, with no clear D. CDR3 length equals 13 residues. Trimming took off 5 bases at V and 4 bases at J, with 9 bases between the two ends. Germline V gives CDR1 SGHAT, CDR2 FQNNGV. The CDR3 region is CASSLAGGNTIYF. The CDR3 DNA reads TGTGCCAGCAGCCTCGCTGGGGGAAACACCATATATTTT.

The rearrangement links TRBV6-5 to TRBJ1-2; D gene unclear. CDR1 and CDR2 from the germline V gene are MNHEY and SVGAGI. The CDR3 covers 14 residues. Trimming took off 5 bases at V and 5 bases at J, with 15 bases between the two ends. The CDR3 is CASSLGAVEYGYTF. In nucleotides, the CDR3 is TGTGCCAGCAGTCTCGGCGCCGTGGAATATGGCTACACCTTC.

J is TRBJ2-5 and V is TRBV19, with 7 positions matching TRBD2. CDR3 length: 15 amino acids. The germline CDR1 and CDR2 sequences are LNHDA and SQIVND (reference sequence). Losses at the gene ends were 0 bases for V and 4 bases for J; bases not matched to a gene: 5. CDR3 sequence (DNA): TGTGCCAGTAGTATAGATGGCTGGGGGGGAGAGACCCAGTACTTC. Its protein is CASSIDGWGGETQYF.

The chain employs TRBV7-2 and TRBJ2-5; 7 bases match TRBD2. V lost 5 bases and J lost 3; bases outside the gene matches: 6. CDR1 is SGHTA, CDR2 FQGNSA, per germline. There are 14 residues in the CDR3. The CDR3 is CASSLRRGEETQYF. CDR3 DNA: TGTGCCAGCAGCCTACGCCGGGGGGAAGAGACCCAGTACTTC.